Sequencing of this TCR beta chain was carried out in a study of liver allograft versus peripheral blood T cells. The wider study: Recipients' peripheral blood served as the comparator for T cell receptor repertoires in transplanted livers. The study's findings and limits: Repertoires of T cell receptors that resided inside liver allografts reportedly differed from those in peripheral blood.

Regarding this clonotype: Its antigen remains unknown.

TCRdb independently ran MiXCR on the reads; one entry per CDR3 protein. The table includes 9,000 to 13,000 distinct CDR3 sequences, roughly 23% detected once. CDR3 length equals 15 residues. Germline V CDR1 and CDR2: SEHNR, FQNEAQ (reference sequence). The V end lost 2 bases, the J end lost 2 bases, and 12 bases lay between the germline ends. This rearrangement joins TRBV7-9 to TRBJ1-2, with a weak D call TRBD1 (5 bases). This clonotype was obtained from a human patient who had a liver transplant. The graft donor may be the source of some T cells. CDR3 DNA: TGTGCCAGCAGCTTACCCCGTGGGGGGAACTATGGCTACACCTTC. It yields the protein CASSLPRGGNYGYTF.